Listed below are T cell receptor beta chains from one sample, sequenced in a study. TCRdb analysed the 5' RACE reads with MiXCR anew, one entry per CDR3 protein. Found here are 52,000 or so distinct CDR3 sequences, less than 25% of them singletons; the top ten hold 2.5% to 4%. The specimen sequenced was tumor-infiltrating Tregs sorted from the breast tumor. Source of these receptors: a female donor with breast cancer. The CDR3 runs from the conserved cysteine through the conserved F or W. Each record gives: CDR3 protein, CDR3 DNA, clone size, J gene, V gene, D gene. D genes are given only for firm matches. Expanded clones are given a class, and other clones once, few, many or no size at all.

cdr3_aa: CASSLTREAEAFF; cdr3_nt: TGCGCCAGCAGCTTGACGAGGGAAGCTGAAGCTTTCTTT; clone_size: -; j_call: TRBJ1-1; v_call: TRBV5-1; d_call: -
cdr3_aa: CATSDLYRSYGYTF; cdr3_nt: TGTGCCACCAGTGATTTGTACAGGAGCTATGGCTACACCTTC; clone_size: -; j_call: TRBJ1-2; v_call: TRBV24-1; d_call: -
cdr3_aa: CASSSGVGEQYF; cdr3_nt: TGCGCCAGCAGCTCAGGGGTAGGCGAGCAGTACTTC; clone_size: -; j_call: TRBJ2-7; v_call: TRBV5-1; d_call: -
cdr3_aa: CASRAGTITGELFF; cdr3_nt: TGTGCCAGCAGAGCCGGGACCATCACCGGGGAGCTGTTTTTT; clone_size: -; j_call: TRBJ2-2; v_call: TRBV6-5; d_call: -
cdr3_aa: CASSLGGTETYEQYF; cdr3_nt: TGCGCCAGTAGCTTGGGAGGTACCGAGACCTACGAGCAGTACTTC; clone_size: many; j_call: TRBJ2-7; v_call: TRBV5-1; d_call: -
cdr3_aa: CATKGGDTQYF; cdr3_nt: TGTGCCACAAAGGGAGGCGATACGCAGTATTTT; clone_size: few; j_call: TRBJ2-3; v_call: TRBV24-1; d_call: -
cdr3_aa: CASSSSYNNSPLHF; cdr3_nt: TGTGCCAGCAGCTCGTCCTATAATAATTCACCCCTCCACTTT; clone_size: -; j_call: TRBJ1-6; v_call: TRBV7-2; d_call: -
cdr3_aa: CASSPRTLRHTEAFF; cdr3_nt: TGTGCCAGCAGTCCCCGGACCTTGAGGCACACTGAAGCTTTCTTT; clone_size: many; j_call: TRBJ1-1; v_call: TRBV6-2/TRBV6-3; d_call: -
cdr3_aa: CASMTGTAGDTRYF; cdr3_nt: TGTGCCAGCATGACGGGGACAGCCGGAGATACGCGGTATTTT; clone_size: few; j_call: TRBJ2-3; v_call: TRBV5-4; d_call: TRBD1
cdr3_aa: CSAGGGVEETQYF; cdr3_nt: TGCAGTGCTGGGGGGGGGGTTGAAGAGACCCAGTACTTC; clone_size: -; j_call: TRBJ2-5; v_call: TRBV20-1; d_call: TRBD2
cdr3_aa: CASSSPGLRAFF; cdr3_nt: TGTGCCAGCAGCTCACCGGGGCTTAGAGCTTTCTTT; clone_size: many; j_call: TRBJ1-1; v_call: TRBV7-2; d_call: -
cdr3_aa: CSASTRRSHTDTQYF; cdr3_nt: TGCAGTGCTAGTACCCGACGGAGCCACACAGATACGCAGTATTTT; clone_size: -; j_call: TRBJ2-3; v_call: TRBV20-1; d_call: -
cdr3_aa: CASSQAIYSNQPQNF; cdr3_nt: TGCGCCAGCAGCCAAGCCATCTATAGCAATCAGCCCCAGAATTTT; clone_size: -; j_call: TRBJ1-5; v_call: TRBV4-3; d_call: -
cdr3_aa: CATSTRSGELFF; cdr3_nt: TGTGCCACCAGCACCCGCTCTGGGGAGCTGTTTTTT; clone_size: -; j_call: TRBJ2-2; v_call: TRBV15; d_call: -
cdr3_aa: CASSFRDPTDTQYF; cdr3_nt: TGCGCCAGCAGCTTCCGGGACCCCACAGATACGCAGTATTTT; clone_size: few; j_call: TRBJ2-3; v_call: TRBV5-1; d_call: -
cdr3_aa: CASSSTGNYGYTF; cdr3_nt: TGCGCCAGCAGTTCTACAGGGAACTATGGCTACACCTTC; clone_size: few; j_call: TRBJ1-2; v_call: TRBV5-1; d_call: -
cdr3_aa: CARLQGALNTEAFF; cdr3_nt: TGTGCCAGACTACAGGGGGCTTTGAACACTGAAGCTTTCTTT; clone_size: -; j_call: TRBJ1-1; v_call: TRBV27; d_call: TRBD1